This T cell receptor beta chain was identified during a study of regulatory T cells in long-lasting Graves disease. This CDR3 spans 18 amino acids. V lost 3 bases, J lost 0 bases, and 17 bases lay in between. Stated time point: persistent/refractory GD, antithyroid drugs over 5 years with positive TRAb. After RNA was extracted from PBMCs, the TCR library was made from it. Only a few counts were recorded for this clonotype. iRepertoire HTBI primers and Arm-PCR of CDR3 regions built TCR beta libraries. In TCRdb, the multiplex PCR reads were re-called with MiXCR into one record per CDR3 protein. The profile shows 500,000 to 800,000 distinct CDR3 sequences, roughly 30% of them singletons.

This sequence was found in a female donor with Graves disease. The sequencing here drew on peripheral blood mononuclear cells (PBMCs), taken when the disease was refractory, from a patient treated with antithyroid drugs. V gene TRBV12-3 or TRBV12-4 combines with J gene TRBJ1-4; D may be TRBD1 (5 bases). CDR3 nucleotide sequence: TGTGCCAGCAGTTTTTGTTGCTCGACAGCCGCAACTAATGAAAAACTGTTTTTT. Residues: CASSFCCSTAATNEKLFF.